Detailed here is one T cell receptor (beta chain). It was considered stable Graves' hyperthyroidism when ophthalmopathy did not progress within 18 months. The hyperthyroidism was newly diagnosed and had lasted under 2 months; the patients were aged 18 to 65. Pregnant or lactating patients were excluded, as were those with uncontrolled infection or other autoimmune disease. The sample belongs to a study of T cells in Graves' hyperthyroidism and ophthalmopathy. Amplified regions were TCR beta CDR3 sequences from RNA transcripts. The HTBI primer set drove a first-round RT-PCR of the TCR CDR3. TCRdb independently ran MiXCR on the multiplex PCR reads; one entry per CDR3 protein. The table lists 200,000 to 250,000 distinct CDR3 sequences, about 17% of them singletons. CDR3 length equals 15 residues. Deletions cut 2 bases from V and 5 bases from J, with 15 bases between. Germline V gene sequence: CDR1 MDHEN, CDR2 SYDVKM.

This TCR was recovered from a man aged 40-49 years with Graves' hyperthyroidism. The sequenced sample consisted of blood. The chain combines TRBV28 with TRBJ2-5, with a possible D match to TRBD2 (5 bases). The CDR3 nucleotides are TGTGCCAGCAGTTTAAATCCGGCGGGTGTGGAGACCCAGTACTTC. It is translated as CASSLNPAGVETQYF.